This entry lists 3 T cell receptor beta chains sequenced from one sample in a study of metastatic and nonmetastatic thyroid tumors. TCRdb reprocessed the PCR reads via MiXCR. Here the sample spans 10,000 to 15,000 clones, 26% being singletons. Thyroid surgery was performed in patients who had received no treatment beforehand. The sequenced sample consisted of tumor tissue. These receptors were obtained from a female donor with papillary thyroid cancer or a benign thyroid nodule (not recorded which). Some clones in this sample may be carry-over from other donors' samples.

This clone was found many times. The gene calls are TRBV13 and TRBJ2-1; TRBD2 matches 8 bases. Germline lookup yields CDR1 PRHDT and CDR2 FYEKMQ (reference sequence). The CDR3 consists of 13 residues. Losses at the gene ends were 10 bases for V and 5 bases for J; bases not matched to a gene: 7. The CDR3: CATFLAGHNEQFF. CDR3 coding DNA: TGTGCCACCTTTCTAGCGGGCCACAATGAGCAGTTCTTC.

This clone was observed at least ten times. This rearrangement joins TRBV20-1 to TRBJ2-3; 8 bases are shared with TRBD2. Germline CDR1 is DFQATT and CDR2 is SNEGSKA (reference sequence). V dropped 0 bases and J dropped 0; count of bases not matched to a gene: 8. The CDR3 covers 17 residues. This chain's CDR3 is CSARDLIAGTSTDTQYF. The CDR3, as DNA: TGCAGTGCTAGAGATCTGATAGCGGGAACTAGCACAGATACGCAGTATTTT.

This clone was seen more than once but under ten times. The gene calls are TRBV6-4 and TRBJ2-3; TRBD2 matches 7 bases. The ends lost 5 bases at V and 0 bases at J; junction bases unmatched: 5. The CDR3 totals 15 residues. Germline V CDR1 and CDR2: MRHNA, SNTAGT. The CDR3 sequence is CASSSSGASTDTQYF. Here the CDR3 DNA reads TGTGCCAGCAGTTCTAGCGGAGCTAGCACAGATACGCAGTATTTT.